Below, one T cell receptor (beta chain) is given with its context. The data derive from a study of blood T cell repertoires in COVID-19. Overall study: There were acute and convalescent COVID-19 samples, and they came from the United States, Italy and Spain. In each case, the material was cDNA or gDNA derived from T cells, B-cell-depleted T cells, or PBMCs.

As processed by the authors: Estimated nucleated cell counts came from reference gene primer amplification. This table comes from immunoSEQ multiplex PCR, and its TCRdb copy is limited to in-frame clones, with some not included. V and J calls and clone size are given by that table; D and trimming were obtained from the DNA. The repertoire has under 150,000 clones, about 77% of them found once; the top ten carry roughly 8.6%. The V gene's germline CDR1 is MDHEN and CDR2 SYDVKM. After removal of 7 bases from V and 0 bases from J, the junction contained 6 bases not matched to a gene. The CDR3 runs 15 residues.

V is TRBV28 and J is TRBJ1-1; TRBD1 matches at 9 bases. Material: peripheral blood. The sequence was collected from a woman aged 45 to 65 with active or convalescent COVID-19. CDR3 in DNA: TGTGCCAGCACCCGGACAGGGGAAATGAACACTGAAGCTTTCTTT. It translates to CASTRTGEMNTEAFF. The full variable domain, in which reference TRBV28 and TRBJ1-1 provide the parts outside the CDR3, is DVKVTQSSRYLVKRTGEKVFLECVQDMDHENMFWYRQDPGLGLRLIYFSYDVKMKEKGDIPEGYSVSREKKERFSLILESASTNQTSMYLCASTRTGEMNTEAFFGQGTRLTVV.